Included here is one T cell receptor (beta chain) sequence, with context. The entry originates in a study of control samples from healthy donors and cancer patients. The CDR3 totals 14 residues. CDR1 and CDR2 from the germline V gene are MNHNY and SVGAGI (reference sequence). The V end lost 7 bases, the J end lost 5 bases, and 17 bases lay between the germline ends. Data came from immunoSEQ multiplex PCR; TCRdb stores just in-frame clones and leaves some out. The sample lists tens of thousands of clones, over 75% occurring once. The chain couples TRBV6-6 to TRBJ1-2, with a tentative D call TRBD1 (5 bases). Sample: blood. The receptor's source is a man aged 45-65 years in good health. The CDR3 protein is CASTLGGADYGYTF. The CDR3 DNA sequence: TGTGCCAGCACCTTAGGAGGGGCCGATTATGGCTACACCTTC.